Below, 15 T cell receptor beta chains from the same sample are listed, as sequenced in a study of T cells in Graves' hyperthyroidism and ophthalmopathy. Using RNA transcripts as the source, TCR beta CDR3 regions were amplified. The study used the HTBI primer set for a first-round RT-PCR of the TCR CDR3. In TCRdb, the multiplex PCR reads were re-called with MiXCR into one record per CDR3 protein. The profile shows almost 600,000 distinct CDR3 sequences, about 14% of them singletons. The material sequenced was blood. The receptors stem from a woman in her thirties with Graves' hyperthyroidism that later progressed to Graves' ophthalmopathy.

About this clonotype itself: An end of the junction does not agree with germline; a read error may underlie this. The V call is TRBV5-1, the J call TRBJ1-1; 7 bases fit TRBD1. CDR3 length: 14 amino acids. Germline V gives CDR1 SGHRS, CDR2 YFSETQ. CDR3 protein: CASSLGQGATEALF. DNA of the CDR3: TGCGCCAGCAGCTTGGGACAGGGTGCCACTGAAGCTTTGTTT. Variable domain in full (rest from reference TRBV5-1 and TRBJ1-1): KAGVTQTPRYLIKTRGQQVTLSCSPISGHRSVSWYQQTPGQGLQFLFEYFSETQRNKGNFPGRFSGRQFSNSRSEMNVSTLELGDSALYLCASSLGQGATEALFGQGTRLTVV.

This clonotype was found many times. The J gene is TRBJ2-7, the V gene TRBV11-3, with D perhaps matching TRBD2 (5 bases). With 5 bases removed from V and 2 bases from J, the gap between germline ends came to 16 bases. The germline gives CDR1 SGHNT, CDR2 YENEEA. The CDR3 runs to 15 residues. CDR3 in DNA: TGTGCCAGCAGCCCCCGTGAAAGCGGCGCCTACGAGCAGTACTTC. Protein product: CASSPRESGAYEQYF.

This clonotype was seen at least ten times. The chain combines TRBV10-3 with TRBJ1-6; maybe TRBD1 (5 bases). V lost 4 bases and J lost 3, with 16 bases in between. Germline V gene lookup returns CDR1 ENHRY and CDR2 SYGVKD. The CDR3 consists of 17 residues. The CDR3 loop reads CAISGPPTDLYNSPLHF. In DNA, the CDR3 is TGTGCCATCAGTGGGCCCCCGACAGACCTCTATAATTCACCCCTCCACTTT.

This clonotype was found many times. The CDR3 DNA reads as TGTGCCAGCAGTTTGACTGGGTTTAGCTATGGCTACACCTTC. It specifies CASSLTGFSYGYTF. The chain is built from TRBV28 and TRBJ1-2, with D hard to call. There are 14 residues in the CDR3. V was shortened by 3 bases and J by 4 bases, with 12 bases between the two germline ends. Germline V gene sequence: CDR1 MDHEN, CDR2 SYDVKM.

The CDR3 DNA is TGTGCCAGCACCCCAAGCGGGCTCGGCTATGGCTACACCTTC. Residues: CASTPSGLGYGYTF. The chain couples TRBV6-1 to TRBJ1-2; D remains ambiguous. With 7 bases removed from V and 4 bases from J, the gap between germline ends came to 16 bases. The germline V gene has CDR1 MNHNS and CDR2 SASEGT. This CDR3 region has 14 residues.

Concerning this clonotype itself: The CDR3 does not close with the conserved phenylalanine or tryptophan, likely indicating a read error. The V gene is TRBV18, the J gene TRBJ2-1; unclear D gene. Germline V lookup: CDR1 KGHSH, CDR2 LQKENI. CDR3 size: 11 residues. Trimming took 5 bases from V and 6 from J, leaving 5 bases between them. CDR3: CASSSSNEQFC. CDR3 coding DNA: TGTGCCAGCTCATCGTCCAATGAGCAGTTCTGC.

The chain joins TRBV2 to TRBJ1-6; 7 bases fit TRBD1. Germline V CDR1 and CDR2: SNHLY, FYNNEI. The CDR3 contains 14 residues. The junction had 7 bases not matched to a gene; V was cut back by 9 bases and J by 5 bases. CDR3 nucleotide sequence: TGTGCCAGTCAGAGGGGACAGAATAATTCACCCCTCCACTTT. Translated, it gives CASQRGQNNSPLHF.

This clonotype was seen ten or more times. The rearrangement uses TRBV28 and TRBJ2-2; tentative D call: TRBD2 (6 bases). The CDR3 totals 15 residues. Germline assignment: CDR1 MDHEN and CDR2 SYDVKM. Trimming cost V 8 bases and J 4 bases, with 17 bases left between them. CDR3 sequence reads: CASDGSPGGTGELFF. CDR3 DNA sequence: TGTGCCAGCGATGGGTCCCCCGGGGGCACCGGGGAGCTGTTTTTT.

Many counts were recorded for this clonotype. The V and J genes are TRBV5-1 and TRBJ1-2; the match to TRBD1 covers 7 bases. The V gene end was trimmed by 4 bases and the J gene end by 7 bases; junction bases not matched to a gene: 16. The CDR3 is made up of 16 amino acids. Germline CDR1 reads SGHRS; CDR2 reads YFSETQ. CDR3 residues: CASSQPRTGPKGGYTF. The CDR3 nucleotides are TGCGCCAGCAGCCAACCGCGGACAGGTCCTAAGGGTGGCTACACCTTC. The complete variable domain, with remaining parts taken from reference TRBV5-1 and TRBJ1-2, reads KAGVTQTPRYLIKTRGQQVTLSCSPISGHRSVSWYQQTPGQGLQFLFEYFSETQRNKGNFPGRFSGRQFSNSRSEMNVSTLELGDSALYLCASSQPRTGPKGGYTFGSGTRLTVV.

This clonotype was observed a handful of times. The chain uses TRBV7-3 and TRBJ2-1; TRBD2 agrees at 8 bases. CDR1 SGHTA and CDR2 FQGTGA come from the germline V gene. CDR3 length equals 14 residues. Trimming cost V 7 bases and J 7 bases; bases outside gene matches: 9. This CDR3 reads CASTPPGGGNEQFF. DNA of the CDR3: TGTGCCAGCACCCCGCCGGGAGGGGGTAATGAGCAGTTCTTC.

This clonotype was counted only a few times. The chain couples TRBV6-2 or TRBV6-3 to TRBJ2-7, with D unclear. The CDR3 is made up of 17 amino acids. V was cut by 0 bases and J by 5 bases, with 20 bases left in between. Per germline, CDR1 MNHEY and CDR2 SVGEGT. The CDR3 coding sequence is TGTGCCAGCAGTTACTCGCCTCGCGGCCAAGAGATTGACGAGCAGTACTTC. Translating gives CASSYSPRGQEIDEQYF.

The genes are TRBV7-9 and TRBJ2-3, with 7 nucleotides matching TRBD2. V trimming: 3 bases; J trimming: 4 bases; junction bases outside the gene matches: 4. The germline CDR1 and CDR2 sequences are SEHNR and FQNEAQ (reference sequence). This CDR3 has 14 residues. This CDR3 reads CASSFKGGADTQYF. DNA for the CDR3: TGTGCCAGCAGCTTCAAGGGAGGGGCAGATACGCAGTATTTT.

This clonotype was observed at least ten times. This sequence joins TRBV29-1 and TRBJ2-5, with 10 nucleotides matching TRBD2. Germline-derived CDR1 and CDR2 are SQVTM and ANQGSEA. This CDR3 has 13 residues. The V gene end was trimmed by 7 bases and the J gene end by 4 bases; junction bases not matched to a gene: 6. The CDR3 region has the DNA TGCAGCGCCAAGCGGGAGGGCCGAGAGACCCAGTACTTC. Amino acids: CSAKREGRETQYF.

The chain uses TRBV30 and TRBJ2-7; 8 nucleotides align to TRBD2. The V gene end was trimmed by 2 bases and the J gene end by 7 bases; junction bases not matched to a gene: 13. The germline gives CDR1 GTSNPN, CDR2 SVGIG (reference sequence). The CDR3 covers 15 residues. CDR3 bases: TGTGCCTGGAGTCTGGTCGGGAGGGCGGCCAATGAGCAGTACTTC. Encoded protein: CAWSLVGRAANEQYF.

This clonotype has ten or more counts. The chain links TRBV18 to TRBJ1-2, with a possible D match to TRBD1 (5 bases). CDR3 size: 16 residues. Per the germline V gene, CDR1 is KGHSH and CDR2 is LQKENI. The ends were cut back, 6 bases at V and 4 bases at J, with 21 bases in the middle. The CDR3 spells CASSQGEAGLSYGYTF. As DNA, the CDR3 is TGTGCCAGCTCCCAAGGGGAAGCCGGACTGAGCTATGGCTACACCTTC.